This T cell receptor beta chain was recorded in a study of regulatory T cells in long-lasting Graves disease. Study at large: Antithyroid drug intake by newly diagnosed Graves' patients had lasted under 3 months.

As to time point: newly diagnosed GD, antithyroid drugs for less than 3 months. Making the TCR library involved RNA that had been extracted from PBMCs. This clonotype was counted a few times. Arm-PCR with iRepertoire HTBI primers amplified the CDR3 regions for these TCR beta libraries. TCRdb processed the multiplex PCR reads anew with MiXCR; each CDR3 protein has one entry. The profile covers a few hundred thousand distinct CDR3 sequences, with approximately 15% appearing a single time and 25% to 30% taken by the ten largest. This sample was shared with a second study, whose subject was T cells in Graves' hyperthyroidism and ophthalmopathy. That work contributes: First-round RT-PCR of the TCR CDR3 relied on the HTBI primer set.

This specimen was peripheral blood mononuclear cells (PBMCs), taken at new diagnosis, from a patient treated with antithyroid drugs. This clonotype originated in a man aged 35 to 55 with Graves disease.

Here the CDR3 DNA reads TGCGCCAGCAGTGAGGTTCTAGATGAGCAGTTCTTC. This sequence encodes CASSEVLDEQFF. V is TRBV10-2 and J is TRBJ2-1; the D is unclear. V dropped 2 bases and J dropped 8 bases, with 7 bases sitting between them. Germline values: CDR1 WSHSY, CDR2 SAAADI. CDR3 size: 12 residues.